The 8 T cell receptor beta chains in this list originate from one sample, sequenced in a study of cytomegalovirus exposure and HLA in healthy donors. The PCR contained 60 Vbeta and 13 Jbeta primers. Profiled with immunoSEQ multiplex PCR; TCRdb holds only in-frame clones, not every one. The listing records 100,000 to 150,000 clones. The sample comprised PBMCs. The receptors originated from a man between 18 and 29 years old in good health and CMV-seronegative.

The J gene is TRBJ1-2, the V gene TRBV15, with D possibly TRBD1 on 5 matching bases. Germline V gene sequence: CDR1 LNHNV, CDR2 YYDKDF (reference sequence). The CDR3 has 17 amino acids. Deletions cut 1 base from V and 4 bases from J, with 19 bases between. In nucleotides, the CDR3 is TGTGCCACCAGCAGAGGGGGCTCGGCAGGAGAGACCTATGGCTACACCTTC. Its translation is CATSRGGSAGETYGYTF.

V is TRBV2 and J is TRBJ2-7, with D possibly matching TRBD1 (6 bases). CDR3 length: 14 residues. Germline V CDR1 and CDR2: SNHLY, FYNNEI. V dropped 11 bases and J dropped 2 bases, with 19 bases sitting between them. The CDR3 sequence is CAAGRQGKTYEQYF. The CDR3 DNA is TGTGCCGCCGGACGCCAGGGGAAGACCTACGAGCAGTACTTC.

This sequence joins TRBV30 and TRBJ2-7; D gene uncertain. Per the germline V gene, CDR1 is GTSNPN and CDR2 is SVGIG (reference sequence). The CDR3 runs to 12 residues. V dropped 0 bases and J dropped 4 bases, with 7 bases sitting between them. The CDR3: CAWSVATYEQYF. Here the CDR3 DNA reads TGTGCCTGGAGTGTTGCCACTTACGAGCAGTACTTC.

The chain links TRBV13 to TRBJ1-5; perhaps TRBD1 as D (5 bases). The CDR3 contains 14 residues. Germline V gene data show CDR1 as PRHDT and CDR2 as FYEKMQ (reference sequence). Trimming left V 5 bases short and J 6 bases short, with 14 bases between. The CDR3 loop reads CASSPGLRSQPQHF. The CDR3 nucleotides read TGTGCCAGCAGCCCGGGACTGCGGAGTCAGCCCCAGCATTTT.

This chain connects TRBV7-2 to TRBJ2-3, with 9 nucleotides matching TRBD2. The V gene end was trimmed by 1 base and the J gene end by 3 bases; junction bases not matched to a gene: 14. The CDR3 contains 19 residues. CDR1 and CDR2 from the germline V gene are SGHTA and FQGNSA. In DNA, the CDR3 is TGTGCCAGCAGCTTAGATTTTGGAGGCGGGAGGGCCTTTACAGATACGCAGTATTTT. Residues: CASSLDFGGGRAFTDTQYF. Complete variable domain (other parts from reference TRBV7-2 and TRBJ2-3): GAGVSQSPSNKVTEKGKDVELRCDPISGHTALYWYRQSLGQGLEFLIYFQGNSAPDKSGLPSDRFSAERTGGSVSTLTIQRTQQEDSAVYLCASSLDFGGGRAFTDTQYFGPGTRLTVL.

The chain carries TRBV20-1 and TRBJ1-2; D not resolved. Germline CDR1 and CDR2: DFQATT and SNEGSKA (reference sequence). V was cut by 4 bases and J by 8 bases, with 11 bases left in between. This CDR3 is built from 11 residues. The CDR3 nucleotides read TGCAGTGCTAATGTGAGGGAGGGCTACACCTTC. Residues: CSANVREGYTF.

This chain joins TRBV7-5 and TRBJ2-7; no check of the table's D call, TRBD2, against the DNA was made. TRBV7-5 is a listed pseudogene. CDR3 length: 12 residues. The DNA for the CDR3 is TGTGTCAGTCGGGAGGAGGTCCCCGAGCAGTACTTC. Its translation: CVSREEVPEQYF.

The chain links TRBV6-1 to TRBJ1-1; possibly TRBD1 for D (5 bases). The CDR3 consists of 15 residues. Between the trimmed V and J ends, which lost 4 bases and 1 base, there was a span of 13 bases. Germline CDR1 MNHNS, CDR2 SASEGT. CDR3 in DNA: TGTGCCAGCAGTGCGTTCAGGGCTTCGAACACTGAAGCTTTCTTT. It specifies CASSAFRASNTEAFF.